This is a list of T cell receptor beta chains from one sample in a study of regulatory T cells in long-lasting Graves disease. TCRdb used MiXCR to reprocess the multiplex PCR reads, holding one entry per CDR3 protein. The top ten clones hold 12% of a sample with over 500,000 distinct CDR3 sequences, about 16% of them seen once. These records were also assigned to another study, of T cells in Graves' hyperthyroidism and ophthalmopathy.

Specimen: peripheral blood mononuclear cells (PBMCs), collected at new diagnosis, from a patient treated with antithyroid drugs. These receptor sequences come from a man aged 18 to 35 with Graves disease. The CDR3 runs from the conserved cysteine through the conserved F or W. A D gene is named only where the DNA matches it firmly. Clone sizes are given selectively: once, few, many, or a class where the clone is expanded.

V gene: TRBV28
J gene: TRBJ2-1
clone size: .
D gene: .
CDR3 DNA: TGTGCCAGCAGGCCTCCAAACACTTACAATGAGCAGTTCTTC
CDR3 protein: CASRPPNTYNEQFF

V gene: TRBV7-9
J gene: TRBJ1-3
clone size: few
D gene: .
CDR3 DNA: TGTGCCAGCAGCCCGGGGGGCAGGGAACATTCTGGAAACACCATATATTTT
CDR3 protein: CASSPGGREHSGNTIYF

V gene: TRBV12-3/TRBV12-4
J gene: TRBJ2-5
clone size: many
D gene: TRBD1
CDR3 DNA: TGTGCCAGCAGGTACAGGGGATTGGAGACCCAGTACTTC
CDR3 protein: CASRYRGLETQYF

V gene: TRBV20-1
J gene: TRBJ1-1
clone size: .
D gene: .
CDR3 DNA: TGCAGTGCTAAGGTGCGGCTGAAGGCCCTGAACACTGAAGCTTTCTTT
CDR3 protein: CSAKVRLKALNTEAFF

V gene: TRBV28
J gene: TRBJ1-4
clone size: few
D gene: .
CDR3 DNA: TGTGCCAGCAGTTTTGGGGAACCTCTTGCTACTAATGAAAAACTGTTTTTT
CDR3 protein: CASSFGEPLATNEKLFF

V gene: TRBV9
J gene: TRBJ2-5
clone size: .
D gene: TRBD2
CDR3 DNA: TGTGCCAGCAGCGTAGAGCGGGAGCGGCCGGAGACCCAGTACTTC
CDR3 protein: CASSVERERPETQYF

V gene: TRBV5-1
J gene: TRBJ2-1
clone size: many
D gene: .
CDR3 DNA: TGCGCCAGCAGCTTGTTCCAGGACCCGCCCTTAGGAAGCTCCTACAATGAGCAGTTCTTC
CDR3 protein: CASSLFQDPPLGSSYNEQFF

V gene: TRBV12-3/TRBV12-4
J gene: TRBJ1-5
clone size: many
D gene: .
CDR3 DNA: TGTGCCAGCAGAATAGACAGCGATCTCAATCAGCCCCAGCATTTT
CDR3 protein: CASRIDSDLNQPQHF

V gene: TRBV12-3/TRBV12-4
J gene: TRBJ1-2
clone size: .
D gene: .
CDR3 DNA: TGTGCCAGCGGGTTAGGGTACTATGGCTACACCTTC
CDR3 protein: CASGLGYYGYTF

V gene: TRBV28
J gene: TRBJ1-5
clone size: few
D gene: TRBD1
CDR3 DNA: TGTGCCAGCAGAGGGGGCGAGGGTCAGCCCCAGCATTTT
CDR3 protein: CASRGGEGQPQHF

V gene: TRBV28
J gene: TRBJ2-3
clone size: many
D gene: TRBD2
CDR3 DNA: TGTGCCAGCAGTTGGACCGCGGGAGCCACAGATACGCAGTATTTT
CDR3 protein: CASSWTAGATDTQYF

V gene: TRBV11-3
J gene: TRBJ2-1
clone size: many
D gene: .
CDR3 DNA: TGCGCCAGCAGCTTGGTTCTAGGCAATGAGCAGTTCTTC
CDR3 protein: CASSLVLGNEQFF

V gene: TRBV4-1
J gene: TRBJ1-2
clone size: few
D gene: .
CDR3 DNA: TGCGCCAGCAGCCGATTAACCGGGACACCTTTTATTGGCTACACCTTC
CDR3 protein: CASSRLTGTPFIGYTF

V gene: TRBV7-3
J gene: TRBJ2-3
clone size: .
D gene: .
CDR3 DNA: TGTGCCAGCAGTTCGAAAACCGAGGGGGGCGGGACAGATACGCAGTATTTT
CDR3 protein: CASSSKTEGGGTDTQYF

V gene: TRBV5-1
J gene: TRBJ2-5
clone size: few
D gene: .
CDR3 DNA: TGCGCCAGCAGCCCGAGTAAGGGGGGAGAGACCCAGTACTTC
CDR3 protein: CASSPSKGGETQYF

V gene: TRBV6-2/TRBV6-3
J gene: TRBJ1-5
clone size: .
D gene: .
CDR3 DNA: TGTGCCAGCAGTTACGTAGCTAATCAGCCCCAGCATTTT
CDR3 protein: CASSYVANQPQHF